These 24 T cell receptor beta chains originate from one sample sequenced in a study of OX40 agonist ivuxolimab in advanced cancers. The method was immunoSEQ multiplex PCR; TCRdb's version includes in-frame clones alone and lacks a portion of them. Of just under 85,000 clones detected, 84% appear once; the ten largest clones hold around 7.5%. Sequencing was performed on CD4+ or CD8+ T cells sorted from blood, taken in a trial of the OX40 agonist ivuxolimab. These receptor sequences come from an adult with an advanced solid tumor such as melanoma, head and neck, liver or kidney cancer.

The chain combines TRBV7-3 with TRBJ2-2; D remains ambiguous. Per germline, CDR1 SGHTA and CDR2 FQGTGA. There are 13 residues in the CDR3. V gave up 4 bases and J gave up 6 bases, with 9 bases separating them. This CDR3 reads CASSSSGSGELFF. CDR3 nucleotides: TGTGCCAGCAGCTCCTCAGGATCCGGGGAGCTGTTTTTT.

The rearrangement links TRBV7-8 to TRBJ2-3; the match to TRBD1 covers 8 bases. J gave up 1 base and V 5 bases, and 14 bases lay outside the gene matches. The CDR3 spans 18 residues. The germline gives CDR1 SGHVS, CDR2 FQNEAQ. This chain's CDR3 is CASSPTGQGAFGTDTQYF. CDR3 DNA sequence: TGTGCCAGCAGCCCAACAGGACAGGGCGCTTTTGGCACAGATACGCAGTATTTT.

The V gene is TRBV2, the J gene TRBJ2-1, with TRBD1 as a possible D gene (5 bases). This CDR3 contains 12 residues. The germline CDR1 and CDR2 sequences are SNHLY and FYNNEI. V was pared by 6 bases and J by 5 bases, with 8 bases between. The CDR3 DNA is TGTGCCAGCAGGACAGAGAACAATGAGCAGTTCTTC. Encoded protein: CASRTENNEQFF.

The chain couples TRBV19 to TRBJ1-2; possibly TRBD1 for D (5 bases). CDR3 size: 15 residues. V shed 1 base and J shed 3 bases, with 12 bases lying between them. The germline V gene has CDR1 LNHDA and CDR2 SQIVND (reference sequence). The CDR3 is CASSIGPGGDYGYTF. The CDR3 nucleotides read TGTGCCAGTAGTATAGGGCCGGGGGGGGACTATGGCTACACCTTC. Full variable domain (rest looked up from reference TRBV19 and TRBJ1-2): DGGITQSPKYLFRKEGQNVTLSCEQNLNHDAMYWYRQDPGQGLRLIYYSQIVNDFQKGDIAEGYSVSREKKESFPLTVTSAQKNPTAFYLCASSIGPGGDYGYTFGSGTRLTVV.

This clone was picked up a small number of times. The chain employs TRBV30 and TRBJ1-1, with D tentatively TRBD1 (5 bases). The CDR3 is made up of 12 amino acids. Germline V gene lookup returns CDR1 GTSNPN and CDR2 SVGIG (reference sequence). V dropped 1 base and J dropped 5 bases, with 8 bases sitting between them. Here the CDR3 reads CAWSGGWTEAFF. In DNA form, the CDR3 reads TGTGCCTGGAGTGGGGGGTGGACTGAAGCTTTCTTT.

The chain couples TRBV29-1 to TRBJ1-2; D not resolved. Trimming took off 4 bases at V and 5 bases at J, with 17 bases between the two ends. CDR1 is SQVTM and CDR2 is ANQGSEA in the germline V gene. There are 14 residues in the CDR3. CDR3 loop: CSVARADHLYGYTF. The CDR3 DNA sequence: TGCAGCGTTGCTCGGGCCGACCACCTTTATGGCTACACCTTC.

This clone was counted between two and nine times. CDR3 sequence reads: CASSRQPLSGELFF. In DNA, the CDR3 is TGTGCCAGCAGCCGACAGCCCCTCTCCGGGGAGCTGTTTTTT. The genes are TRBV14 and TRBJ2-2, with TRBD1 as a possible D gene (5 bases). V was shortened by 4 bases and J by 6 bases, with 12 bases between the two germline ends. Per germline, CDR1 SGHDN and CDR2 FVKESK. The CDR3 is 14 residues long. The full variable domain, with the rest looked up from reference TRBV14 and TRBJ2-2, is EAGVTQFPSHSVIEKGQTVTLRCDPISGHDNLYWYRRVMGKEIKFLLHFVKESKQDESGMPNNRFLAERTGGTYSTLKVQPAELEDSGVYFCASSRQPLSGELFFGEGSRLTVL.

V is TRBV27 and J is TRBJ1-2; 8 nucleotides match TRBD1. The junction had 10 bases not matched to a gene; V was cut back by 6 bases and J by 4 bases. From germline, CDR1 is MNHEY and CDR2 SMNVEV (reference sequence). This CDR3 region has 15 residues. This CDR3 is CASRPAGGVGYGYTF. The CDR3 DNA reads as TGTGCCAGCAGACCGGCAGGGGGCGTGGGCTATGGCTACACCTTC.

This clone was found a few times. This chain links TRBV16 with TRBJ1-5; the D gene is possibly TRBD1 (6 bases). Trimming pared 2 bases from V and 7 bases from J, leaving 12 bases between. The length of the CDR3 is 14 residues. CDR1 is KGHSY and CDR2 is FQNENV in the germline V gene. CDR3 sequence reads: CASSQTRGGQPQHF. For the CDR3, the DNA is TGTGCCAGCAGCCAAACCAGGGGAGGGCAGCCCCAGCATTTT.

The J gene is TRBJ1-1, the V gene TRBV18, with a possible D match to TRBD1 (6 bases). V was trimmed by 5 bases and J by 1 base, leaving 8 bases between them. In germline, CDR1 is KGHSH, CDR2 LQKENI. The CDR3 length is 13 residues. CDR3 amino acids: CASSGQPNTEAFF. CDR3 in DNA: TGTGCCAGCTCAGGACAGCCGAACACTGAAGCTTTCTTT.

This chain connects TRBV6-1 to TRBJ2-2, with a possible D match to TRBD1 (6 bases). V was clipped by 10 bases and J by 6 bases, with 21 bases between them. CDR1 is MNHNS, CDR2 SASEGT, per germline. The CDR3 spans 15 residues. CDR3 sequence (DNA): TGTGCCACCGCTTCTACAGGGTTGGTGTCCGGGGAGCTGTTTTTT. Protein: CATASTGLVSGELFF.

This chain connects TRBV29-1 to TRBJ1-1; D is unresolved. CDR3 size: 16 residues. V lost 7 bases and J 3 bases, leaving 24 bases between the germline ends. Germline loops: CDR1 SQVTM, CDR2 ANQGSEA. CDR3 loop: CSANGQVGVGDTEAFF. In DNA form, the CDR3 reads TGCAGCGCAAACGGTCAGGTTGGTGTTGGGGACACTGAAGCTTTCTTT.

The chain is built from TRBV27 and TRBJ2-5; D gene uncertain. The CDR3 is made up of 16 amino acids. V shed 5 bases and J shed 11 bases, with 27 bases lying between them. Germline V gene lookup returns CDR1 MNHEY and CDR2 SMNVEV (reference sequence). The CDR3: CASSPPGSTGAKGQYF. In nucleotides, the CDR3 is TGTGCCAGCAGTCCCCCTGGGTCGACGGGCGCGAAGGGACAGTACTTC.

V is TRBV6-1 and J is TRBJ1-3; TRBD1 is a possible D gene (5 bases). Germline CDR1 is MNHNS and CDR2 is SASEGT. This CDR3 is 14 amino acids long. V dropped 2 bases and J dropped 5 bases, with 10 bases sitting between them. As DNA, the CDR3 is TGTGCCAGCAGTGAATCCCAGGGCCGAAACACCATATATTTT. Its protein product is CASSESQGRNTIYF.

The V and J genes are TRBV7-9 and TRBJ2-1; 8 positions match TRBD2. Germline CDR1 SEHNR, CDR2 FQNEAQ (reference sequence). This CDR3 is 16 amino acids long. Losses at the gene ends were 8 bases for V and 6 bases for J; bases not matched to a gene: 15. CDR3 DNA sequence: TGTGCCAGCGGATTCCTCCCTAGCGGGCCACTCAATGAGCAGTTCTTC. It translates to CASGFLPSGPLNEQFF.

The V and J genes are TRBV1 and TRBJ1-5. TRBV1 is given as a pseudogene. The CDR3 is made up of 17 amino acids. CDR3 protein: CTSSQDKGRWLNQPQHF. In DNA form, the CDR3 reads TGCACCAGCAGCCAAGACAAAGGGCGTTGGTTAAATCAGCCCCAGCATTTT.

J is TRBJ1-2 and V is TRBV7-2, with D maybe TRBD1 (6 bases). The germline gives CDR1 SGHTA, CDR2 FQGNSA. The CDR3 is 14 amino acids. Trimming left V 5 bases short and J 2 bases short, with 12 bases between. The CDR3 region is CASSPQGKNYGYTF. In nucleotides, the CDR3 is TGTGCCAGCAGCCCTCAGGGGAAGAACTATGGCTACACCTTC.

In DNA form, the CDR3 reads TGTGCCAGTAGACCTGGGCCAACCTGGGGCATGAGCAATCAGCCCCAGCATTTT. It encodes CASRPGPTWGMSNQPQHF. The V gene is TRBV19, the J gene TRBJ1-5, with D possibly being TRBD1 (5 bases). Germline CDR1 is LNHDA and CDR2 is SQIVND (reference sequence). With 6 bases removed from V and 1 base from J, the gap between germline ends came to 22 bases. The CDR3 is 18 residues long.

V is TRBV27 and J is TRBJ2-2, with 10 bases matching TRBD1. CDR1 is MNHEY, CDR2 SMNVEV, per germline (reference sequence). This CDR3 is built from 14 residues. Trimming took 6 bases from V and 4 from J; bases not matched to a gene: 2. The CDR3 loop is CASRWTGGTGELFF. In DNA form, the CDR3 reads TGTGCCAGCAGATGGACAGGGGGCACCGGGGAGCTGTTTTTT.

This rearrangement joins TRBV19 to TRBJ1-2; perhaps TRBD1 as D (5 bases). This CDR3 has 14 residues. Per germline, CDR1 LNHDA and CDR2 SQIVND (reference sequence). V was cut by 7 bases and J by 6 bases, with 18 bases left in between. The CDR3 region is CASTLFREGNGYTF. The CDR3 nucleotides read TGTGCCAGTACCTTATTCAGGGAAGGAAATGGCTACACCTTC.

This clone has a single count. V gene TRBV7-9 combines with J gene TRBJ1-3, with 8 positions matching TRBD1. The germline V gene has CDR1 SEHNR and CDR2 FQNEAQ (reference sequence). This CDR3 spans 18 amino acids. V was pared by 4 bases and J by 1 base, with 12 bases of the junction left unmatched. For the CDR3, the DNA is TGTGCCAGCAGCTCACGGACAGGGAAAAGAACGTCTGGAAACACCATATATTTT. Its translation: CASSSRTGKRTSGNTIYF.

This chain connects TRBV30 to TRBJ1-6; 7 nucleotides line up with TRBD1. The CDR3 runs to 14 residues. After removal of 3 bases from V and 7 bases from J, the junction contained 6 bases not matched to a gene. CDR1 and CDR2 from the germline V gene are GTSNPN and SVGIG (reference sequence). The CDR3 nucleotides read TGTGCCTGGAGAGCCCGGGACAGAAATTCACCCCTCCACTTT. This codes for CAWRARDRNSPLHF. Full variable domain (remainder filled in from reference TRBV30 and TRBJ1-6): SQTIHQWPATLVQPVGSPLSLECTVEGTSNPNLYWYRQAAGRGLQLLFYSVGIGQISSEVPQNLSASRPQDRQFILSSKKLLLSDSGFYLCAWRARDRNSPLHFGNGTRLTVT.

V and J are TRBV18 and TRBJ2-7, with D possibly called TRBD1 or TRBD2 (5 bases each). In germline, CDR1 is KGHSH, CDR2 LQKENI. Trimming shortened V by 2 bases and J by 6 bases, and 17 bases separated the two germline ends. The CDR3 spans 15 residues. CDR3 protein: CASSPKRGSQGEQYF. For the CDR3, the DNA is TGTGCCAGCTCACCAAAACGAGGGAGCCAGGGCGAGCAGTACTTC.

The V and J genes are TRBV7-9 and TRBJ2-5; 7 bases are a match to TRBD1. Per germline, CDR1 SEHNR and CDR2 FQNEAQ (reference sequence). The length of the CDR3 is 13 residues. V lost 6 bases and J lost 4; bases outside the gene matches: 5. The CDR3 coding sequence is TGTGCCAGCAGATCATCAGGGGGAGAGACCCAGTACTTC. Translated: CASRSSGGETQYF.